What follows are 7 T cell receptor beta chains derived from one specimen sequenced in a study of cytomegalovirus exposure and HLA in healthy donors. PCR used 60 Vbeta primers and 13 Jbeta primers. Measured with immunoSEQ multiplex PCR; TCRdb has only the in-frame clones, and not every one. Of 100,000 to 150,000 clones detected, roughly 72% appear once; the ten largest clones hold around 7.2%. Source material: PBMCs. All receptors come from a male donor in good health and CMV-seronegative.

This clone was seen a single time. The gene calls are TRBV10-3 and TRBJ1-3, with a weak D call TRBD1 (6 bases). Germline V gene data show CDR1 as ENHRY and CDR2 as SYGVKD. This CDR3 is 15 amino acids long. V was clipped by 4 bases and J by 0 bases, with 10 bases between them. In DNA, the CDR3 is TGTGCCATCAGTGGGGCAGGGGACTCTGGAAACACCATATATTTT. Amino acid sequence: CAISGAGDSGNTIYF.

This clone was observed a handful of times. The chain links TRBV30 to TRBJ2-4; tentatively, D is TRBD2 (5 bases). The length of the CDR3 is 15 residues. Germline V lookup: CDR1 GTSNPN, CDR2 SVGIG (reference sequence). The V end was cut by 3 bases, the J end by 6 bases, with 18 bases between. This chain's CDR3 is CAWRDPVASRNIQYF. The CDR3 DNA is TGTGCCTGGAGGGACCCAGTTGCTAGCCGAAACATTCAGTACTTC.

The chain links TRBV4-2 to TRBJ1-2; 11 nucleotides line up with TRBD1. Germline CDR1 reads LGHNA; CDR2 reads YNFKEQ. CDR3 size: 15 residues. V shed 2 bases, J shed 7 bases, and the junction held 6 bases outside the gene matches. The CDR3 coding sequence is TGTGCCAGCAGCCAATCCGGGACAGGGGGTTCTGGCTACACCTTC. This sequence encodes CASSQSGTGGSGYTF.

As concerns this clone: Other DNA sequences in the same sample also yield this CDR3. The chain combines TRBV4-3 with TRBJ2-3; 7 bases match TRBD2. J gave up 6 bases and V 1 base, and 4 bases lay outside the gene matches. The CDR3 has 14 amino acids. CDR1 is LGHNA and CDR2 is YSLEER in the germline V gene. The CDR3 nucleotides are TGCGCCAGCAGCCAAGGGAGGGGAGGGGATACGCAGTATTTT. Translated, it gives CASSQGRGGDTQYF.

V usage is TRBV30 and J usage is TRBJ1-5, with 7 bases lining up with TRBD1. Germline trimming cut 0 bases from V and 5 bases from J; bases unmatched to any gene: 4. CDR1 and CDR2 from the germline V gene are GTSNPN and SVGIG (reference sequence). This CDR3 contains 14 residues. The CDR3 nucleotides are TGTGCCTGGAGTGTGACAGGGAAGGATCAGCCCCAGCATTTT. Amino acid sequence: CAWSVTGKDQPQHF. The full variable domain, its missing parts supplied by reference TRBV30 and TRBJ1-5, is SQTIHQWPATLVQPVGSPLSLECTVEGTSNPNLYWYRQAAGRGLQLLFYSVGIGQISSEVPQNLSASRPQDRQFILSSKKLLLSDSGFYLCAWSVTGKDQPQHFGDGTRLSIL.

The chain is built from TRBV19 and TRBJ1-2; the match to TRBD1 covers 10 bases. CDR3 length: 14 residues. Losses at the gene ends were 6 bases for V and 3 bases for J; bases not matched to a gene: 4. Looked up from germline, CDR1 is LNHDA and CDR2 is SQIVND (reference sequence). The DNA for the CDR3 is TGTGCCAGTAGCCGAGGACAGGGGGACTATGGCTACACCTTC. Translation gives CASSRGQGDYGYTF.

The chain joins TRBV7-8 to TRBJ2-7; a possible D gene is TRBD1 (6 bases). The length of the CDR3 is 16 residues. V was shortened by 1 base and J by 2 bases, with 15 bases between the two germline ends. Germline CDR1 is SGHVS and CDR2 is FQNEAQ. The CDR3: CASSLGRQVGAYEQYF. In nucleotides, the CDR3 is TGTGCCAGCAGCTTAGGTAGACAGGTGGGGGCCTACGAGCAGTACTTC.